The entry that follows covers one TCR beta chain sequence. Its antigen is currently unknown. The sample is drawn from a study of CD8+CD57+ T cells in acquired aplastic anemia. About the study: Sorted CD4+ plus CD8+ cells gave DNA averaging 3.2 ug. Where healthy donors were concerned, CD4+ cells averaged approximately 11 million reads. Whole-study results and caveats: Some 30 shared CD8+ CDR3s appeared highly expressed within patients' immunodominant clones.

Profiles of TCR beta VDJ and CDR3 were generated from a genomic DNA template. TCRdb processed the reads anew with MiXCR; each CDR3 protein has one entry. The repertoire holds hundreds of thousands of distinct CDR3 sequences, with 65% to 80% as singletons. Germline V CDR1 and CDR2: SGHRS, YFSETQ. The germline V and J ends were trimmed by 1 base and 13 bases, with 12 bases remaining between them. CDR3 size: 12 residues. The sample was sorted CD4+, CD8+, or CD8+CD57+ T cells (not recorded which) from PBMCs. The TCR was taken from a human donor in good health, serving as a control. The V gene is TRBV5-1, the J gene TRBJ1-3, with D uncertain. The CDR3 nucleotides are TGCGCCAGCAGCTTGAGTGGGAACGGGATATATTTT. Translating it yields CASSLSGNGIYF.